Listed here are 3 T cell receptor beta chains from one sample, sequenced in a study of blood T cells in healthy people across ages (dated by TCRdb to 2014 to 2015). Libraries came from 5' RACE. The sample was run on an Illumina HiSeq 2500. A second PCR of roughly 7 to 12 cycles was run with a J-beta primer mix and a sample-barcoded 5' primer. TCRdb redid the processing of the public reads, applying fastp at Q25 and MiXCR, and retained in-frame beta chains. Rows are combined by CDR3 protein, so each entry shows the most common genes and DNA. The sample table lists about 780,000 distinct CDR3 sequences, 46% of them with a count of one. The leading ten clones occupy about a sixth of the sample. Input material: blood. These receptors all come from a man older than 75 in good health.

In its sample, this clonotype was seen once. The chain couples TRBV5-6 to TRBJ2-1; 11 positions match TRBD2. Germline assignment: CDR1 SGHDT and CDR2 YYEEEE. The CDR3 has 18 amino acids. Losses at the gene ends were 4 bases for V and 0 bases for J; bases not matched to a gene: 9. CDR3 DNA: TGTGCCAGCAGCGCACCGGGACTAGCGGAGAGCTCCTACAATGAGCAGTTCTTC. Translated: CASSAPGLAESSYNEQFF.

V is TRBV11-1 and J is TRBJ1-1; possibly TRBD1 for D (5 bases). CDR3 size: 12 residues. V lost 6 bases and J lost 8, with 13 bases in between. Looked up from germline, CDR1 is SGHAT and CDR2 is FQDESV (reference sequence). The CDR3 bases are TGTGCCAGCAGAGGGGACCCCCTAGAAGCTTTCTTT. This sequence encodes CASRGDPLEAFF.

The table lists this clonotype with a few counts. The rearrangement links TRBV10-3 to TRBJ2-7; 10 nucleotides match TRBD1. V shed 0 bases, J shed 7 bases, and the junction held 12 bases outside the gene matches. The CDR3 length is 17 residues. The germline CDR1 and CDR2 sequences are ENHRY and SYGVKD. The CDR3 loop is CAISESGGQGIYNEQYF. The CDR3 DNA follows: TGTGCCATCAGTGAGTCGGGGGGACAGGGGATCTACAATGAGCAGTACTTC.